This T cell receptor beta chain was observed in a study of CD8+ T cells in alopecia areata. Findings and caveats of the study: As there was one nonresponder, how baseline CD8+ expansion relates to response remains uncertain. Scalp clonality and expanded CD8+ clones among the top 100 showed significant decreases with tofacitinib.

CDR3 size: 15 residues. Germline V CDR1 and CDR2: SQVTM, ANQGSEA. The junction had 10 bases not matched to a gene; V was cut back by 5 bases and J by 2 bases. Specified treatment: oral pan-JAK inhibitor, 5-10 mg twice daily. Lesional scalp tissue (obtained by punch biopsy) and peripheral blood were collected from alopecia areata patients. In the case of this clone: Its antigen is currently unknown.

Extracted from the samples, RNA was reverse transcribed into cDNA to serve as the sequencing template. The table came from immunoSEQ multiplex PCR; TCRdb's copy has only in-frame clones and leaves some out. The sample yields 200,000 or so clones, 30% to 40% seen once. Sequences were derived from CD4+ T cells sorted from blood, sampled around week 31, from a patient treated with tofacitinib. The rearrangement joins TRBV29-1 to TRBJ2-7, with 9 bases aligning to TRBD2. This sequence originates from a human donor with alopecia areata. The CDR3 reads CSVTKGASGAYEQYF. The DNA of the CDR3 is TGCAGCGTTACCAAAGGGGCTAGCGGGGCCTACGAGCAGTACTTC.